The next 14 T cell receptor beta chains were all read from a single sample in a study of brain metastases from non-small cell lung cancer. Here immunoSEQ multiplex PCR was the method, and the copy in TCRdb shows in-frame clones only, minus some. The sample records roughly 2,300 clones, about 85% being singletons. The sequenced sample was primary lung tumor tissue. Source of these receptors: a donor aged 40 or older with non-small cell lung cancer.

This clone was seen a handful of times. V is TRBV9 and J is TRBJ2-2; D remains ambiguous. CDR1 is SGDLS, CDR2 YYNGEE, per germline. V was pared by 4 bases and J by 4 bases, with 8 bases between. This CDR3 is 13 amino acids long. As DNA, the CDR3 is TGTGCCAGCAGCTTTCTCCGCACCGGGGAGCTGTTTTTT. This translates into CASSFLRTGELFF.

A few counts support this clone. The chain recombines TRBV24-1 with TRBJ2-3; 14 bases match TRBD2. The junction had 9 bases not matched to a gene; V was cut back by 9 bases and J by 2 bases. The germline V gene encodes CDR1 KGHDR and CDR2 SFDVKD. The length of the CDR3 is 17 residues. The DNA of the CDR3 is TGTGCCACCGGGACTAGCGGGAGAGGGGTACACACAGATACGCAGTATTTT. It yields the protein CATGTSGRGVHTDTQYF.

This clone showed up just once. At one boundary the junction diverges from the germline segment, which might be a read error. V usage is TRBV7-7 and J usage is TRBJ2-5; the D gene is possibly TRBD1 (6 bases). Germline V lookup: CDR1 SSHAT, CDR2 FNYEAQ (reference sequence). CDR3 length: 15 amino acids. The CDR3 loop reads CASSLEGRGGETQYF. The DNA of the CDR3 is TGTGCTAGCAGCTTAGAAGGCAGAGGGGGAGAGACCCAGTACTTC. The complete variable domain, with remaining parts taken from reference TRBV7-7 and TRBJ2-5, reads GAGVSQSPRYKVTKRGQDVTLRCDPISSHATLYWYQQALGQGPEFLTYFNYEAQPDKSGLPSDRFSAERPEGSISTLTIQRTEQRDSAMYRCASSLEGRGGETQYFGPGTRLLVL.

The chain uses TRBV4-3 and TRBJ1-3; TRBD1 is a possible D gene (5 bases). The V and J ends lost 3 bases and 4 bases respectively, with 7 bases between them. Germline-derived CDR1 and CDR2 are LGHNA and YSLEER. The CDR3 loop spans 13 amino acids. The CDR3 here is CASSQTEGNTIYF. DNA of the CDR3: TGCGCCAGCAGCCAGACAGAAGGAAACACCATATATTTT.

The chain links TRBV6-4 to TRBJ1-1; D is unresolved. CDR3 length equals 14 residues. Per the germline V gene, CDR1 is MRHNA and CDR2 is SNTAGT. V lost 10 bases to trimming and J lost 0 bases, with 15 bases between them. The CDR3 reads CATKQTPLNTEAFF. DNA for the CDR3: TGTGCCACCAAACAGACACCCTTGAACACTGAAGCTTTCTTT.

Remarks on this clone: This sample includes further DNA sequences coding for the same CDR3. The chain recombines TRBV5-1 with TRBJ1-2, with 9 positions matching TRBD1. Per germline, CDR1 SGHRS and CDR2 YFSETQ. V shed 4 bases and J 5 bases; nucleotides not matched to a gene: 6. CDR3 length equals 14 residues. CDR3 coding DNA: TGCGCCAGCAGCCCGGGACAGGGAGTTTATGGCTACACCTTC. Its translation is CASSPGQGVYGYTF. The complete variable domain, with remaining parts taken from reference TRBV5-1 and TRBJ1-2, reads KAGVTQTPRYLIKTRGQQVTLSCSPISGHRSVSWYQQTPGQGLQFLFEYFSETQRNKGNFPGRFSGRQFSNSRSEMNVSTLELGDSALYLCASSPGQGVYGYTFGSGTRLTVV.

This chain connects TRBV19 to TRBJ1-1; a weak D match, TRBD1 (5 bases). Trimming removed 4 bases at V and 6 bases at J, with 9 bases between. CDR1 is LNHDA and CDR2 is SQIVND in the germline V gene (reference sequence). The CDR3 runs to 12 residues. The CDR3: CASSTGMAEAFF. The CDR3 nucleotides are TGTGCCAGTAGTACAGGGATGGCTGAAGCTTTCTTT. Full variable domain (remainder filled in from reference TRBV19 and TRBJ1-1): DGGITQSPKYLFRKEGQNVTLSCEQNLNHDAMYWYRQDPGQGLRLIYYSQIVNDFQKGDIAEGYSVSREKKESFPLTVTSAQKNPTAFYLCASSTGMAEAFFGQGTRLTVV.

The sample holds a few counts of this clone. V and J are TRBV7-8 and TRBJ1-6; D unclear. CDR1 is SGHVS and CDR2 is FQNEAQ in the germline V gene. The CDR3 runs 14 residues. The germline V and J ends were trimmed by 6 bases and 7 bases, with 13 bases remaining between them. CDR3 DNA sequence: TGTGCCAGCAGACAAATCCCAGGAAATTCACCCCTCCACTTT. Translation: CASRQIPGNSPLHF.

V and J are TRBV5-1 and TRBJ2-2; the match to TRBD2 covers 9 bases. J gave up 5 bases and V 4 bases, and 9 bases lay outside the gene matches. Germline V lookup: CDR1 SGHRS, CDR2 YFSETQ. This CDR3 region has 16 residues. The DNA for the CDR3 is TGCGCCAGCAGCCCTCCTTCTAGCGGGAATACCGGGGAGCTGTTTTTT. The encoded protein is CASSPPSSGNTGELFF.

The J gene is TRBJ2-3, the V gene TRBV19; no clear D. The ends were cut back, 0 bases at V and 3 bases at J, with 7 bases in the middle. This CDR3 comprises 14 residues. CDR1 is LNHDA, CDR2 SQIVND, per germline (reference sequence). CDR3 sequence: CASSIEVRTDTQYF. CDR3 bases: TGTGCCAGTAGTATAGAGGTCCGGACAGATACGCAGTATTTT.

The chain links TRBV28 to TRBJ1-4, with 9 positions matching TRBD1. V gave up 5 bases and J gave up 10 bases; unmatched junction bases: 8. This CDR3 region has 14 residues. Germline V gene lookup returns CDR1 MDHEN and CDR2 SYDVKM. The CDR3 DNA reads TGTGCCAGCAGTCTTACAGGGGGCGTGGGAAAACTGTTTTTT. This codes for CASSLTGGVGKLFF.

This clone has only a few counts. This rearrangement joins TRBV12-3 or TRBV12-4 to TRBJ2-1; D gene ambiguous. V dropped 4 bases and J dropped 7 bases, with 11 bases sitting between them. The CDR3 is 13 amino acids. The CDR3 nucleotides read TGTGCCAGCAGTTGGGCTGCGGAGAATGAGCAGTTCTTC. Translating gives CASSWAAENEQFF.

This clone came up a few times. The rearrangement links TRBV18 to TRBJ1-2; TRBD1 might be the D (6 bases). The germline V and J ends were trimmed by 6 bases and 7 bases, with 21 bases remaining between them. Germline CDR1 is KGHSH and CDR2 is LQKENI. The CDR3 is 15 amino acids. The CDR3 here is CASSQEGGDFGGYTF. The CDR3 DNA is TGTGCCAGCTCGCAGGAGGGGGGAGACTTTGGTGGCTACACCTTC. The full variable domain, rest sourced from reference TRBV18 and TRBJ1-2, is NAGVMQNPRHLVRRRGQEARLRCSPMKGHSHVYWYRQLPEEGLKFMVYLQKENIIDESGMPKERFSAEFPKEGPSILRIQQVVRGDSAAYFCASSQEGGDFGGYTFGSGTRLTVV.

The V and J genes are TRBV9 and TRBJ1-1; 7 nucleotides line up with TRBD1. This CDR3 contains 15 residues. Germline CDR1 and CDR2: SGDLS and YYNGEE. With 4 bases clipped from V and 1 base from J, the junction kept 7 bases outside the gene matches. For the CDR3, the DNA is TGTGCCAGCAGCTCCCGACAGGGATCGAACACTGAAGCTTTCTTT. Translation: CASSSRQGSNTEAFF.